Shown below are 12 T cell receptor beta chains from a single sample sequenced in a study of T-cell memory formation after mild COVID-19. One entry per CDR3 protein, called by TCRdb with MiXCR from the 5' RACE reads. The sample records 530,000 or so distinct CDR3 sequences, 15% to 20% being singletons. The specimen sequenced was PBMCs or a T cell subset sorted from them (not recorded which). These receptors were collected from an adult woman who had mild COVID-19 (a few samples of this study predate the infection). Cell type and time point are not known.

Ten or more counts support this clonotype. CDR3 in DNA: TGTGCCACCAGTGATCACGGGACAGCCTCCTACTATGGCTACACCTTC. Translating it yields CATSDHGTASYYGYTF. The chain uses TRBV24-1 and TRBJ1-2; 7 bases line up with TRBD1. Germline lookup yields CDR1 KGHDR and CDR2 SFDVKD. The CDR3 runs to 16 residues. With V trimmed by 3 bases and J by 3 bases, 9 bases remained unmatched.

The chain links TRBV6-2 or TRBV6-3 to TRBJ2-7, with D perhaps TRBD2 (6 bases). Trimming removed 5 bases from V and 6 bases from J, with 20 bases in between. This CDR3 comprises 15 residues. The germline V gene has CDR1 MNHEY and CDR2 SVGEGT. CDR3 DNA: TGTGCCAGCAGTAAGGGCGCTAGCGCCAACCGCGAGCAGTACTTC. It codes for CASSKGASANREQYF.

In this sample, this clonotype turned up many times. The chain carries TRBV5-1 and TRBJ2-1; TRBD2 matches at 12 bases. The CDR3 is made up of 16 amino acids. Trimming at V came to 0 bases and at J to 8 bases, leaving 6 bases not matched to a gene. CDR1 SGHRS and CDR2 YFSETQ come from the germline V gene. CDR3 coding DNA: TGCGCCAGCAGCTTGGGGCTAGCGGGGGGGCCCCATGAGCAGTTCTTC. Protein: CASSLGLAGGPHEQFF.

This clonotype was seen ten or more times. The chain has TRBV27 and TRBJ1-1; no clear D. The CDR3 is 11 residues long. Looked up from germline, CDR1 is MNHEY and CDR2 is SMNVEV (reference sequence). Between the trimmed V and J ends, which lost 4 bases and 4 bases, there was a span of 4 bases. The CDR3 protein is CASSWGTEAFF. The CDR3 DNA reads as TGTGCCAGCAGTTGGGGCACTGAAGCTTTCTTT.

V is TRBV29-1 and J is TRBJ2-2; D ambiguous. Germline lookup yields CDR1 SQVTM and CDR2 ANQGSEA. The V end lost 5 bases, the J end lost 10 bases, and 14 bases lay between the germline ends. The CDR3 is made up of 12 amino acids. The CDR3, as DNA: TGCAGCGTTTCCCGTCGCACAGAGGAGCTGTTTTTT. It specifies CSVSRRTEELFF.

The rearrangement joins TRBV20-1 to TRBJ2-7; a possible D gene is TRBD2 (6 bases). Deletions cut 5 bases from V and 5 bases from J, with 22 bases between. Germline CDR1 DFQATT, CDR2 SNEGSKA (reference sequence). This CDR3 region has 15 residues. CDR3 nucleotides: TGCAGTGCTGCCTCACTATCGGGAGTACTCCACGAGCAGTACTTC. Protein sequence: CSAASLSGVLHEQYF.

This clonotype was observed a handful of times. The chain employs TRBV5-1 and TRBJ1-5; tentatively, D is TRBD1 (5 bases). Trimming removed 4 bases at V and 4 bases at J, with 9 bases between. This CDR3 region has 13 residues. Per the germline V gene, CDR1 is SGHRS and CDR2 is YFSETQ. The CDR3 DNA follows: TGCGCCAGCAGCGGGGGTATTAATCAGCCCCAGCATTTT. Protein product: CASSGGINQPQHF.

The genes are TRBV23-1 and TRBJ1-5; D might be TRBD1 (5 bases). TRBV23-1 is flagged as an ORF with uncertain function. The germline V and J ends were trimmed by 2 bases and 4 bases, with 9 bases remaining between them. The CDR3 has 14 amino acids. The CDR3 sequence: CASSQVTVNQPQHF. CDR3 in DNA: TGCGCCAGCAGTCAAGTGACAGTTAATCAGCCCCAGCATTTT.

The table lists this clonotype with a few counts. The chain employs TRBV7-2 and TRBJ1-3; a possible D gene is TRBD1 (5 bases). Germline-derived CDR1 and CDR2 are SGHTA and FQGNSA. CDR3 length: 16 amino acids. V was trimmed by 0 bases and J by 0 bases, leaving 9 bases between them. The CDR3 is CASSLAPGFSGNTIYF. In DNA, the CDR3 is TGTGCCAGCAGCTTAGCACCAGGGTTCTCTGGAAACACCATATATTTT.

V is TRBV28 and J is TRBJ2-1; possible D gene TRBD2, 6 bases. V lost 8 bases and J lost 2, with 16 bases in between. Germline V gene sequence: CDR1 MDHEN, CDR2 SYDVKM. The CDR3 is 15 amino acids. CDR3 amino acids: CASRKYGGTYNEQFF. In DNA form, the CDR3 reads TGTGCCAGCCGAAAATACGGGGGAACCTACAATGAGCAGTTCTTC.

Here the CDR3 reads CASSIEASTGDTQYF. The CDR3 nucleotides are TGTGCCAGTAGTATAGAGGCTTCGACGGGAGATACGCAGTATTTT. This sequence joins TRBV19 and TRBJ2-3, with D unclear. Trimming cost V 0 bases and J 5 bases, with 12 bases left between them. CDR3 length: 15 residues. Germline loops: CDR1 LNHDA, CDR2 SQIVND (reference sequence).

This clonotype was seen a handful of times. This chain joins TRBV4-2 and TRBJ2-3, with D hard to call. Germline assignment: CDR1 LGHNA and CDR2 YNFKEQ. The CDR3 length is 13 residues. The V and J ends lost 0 bases and 6 bases respectively, with 7 bases between them. CDR3: CASSQDLKDTQYF. CDR3 DNA sequence: TGTGCCAGCAGCCAAGACCTTAAGGATACGCAGTATTTT.